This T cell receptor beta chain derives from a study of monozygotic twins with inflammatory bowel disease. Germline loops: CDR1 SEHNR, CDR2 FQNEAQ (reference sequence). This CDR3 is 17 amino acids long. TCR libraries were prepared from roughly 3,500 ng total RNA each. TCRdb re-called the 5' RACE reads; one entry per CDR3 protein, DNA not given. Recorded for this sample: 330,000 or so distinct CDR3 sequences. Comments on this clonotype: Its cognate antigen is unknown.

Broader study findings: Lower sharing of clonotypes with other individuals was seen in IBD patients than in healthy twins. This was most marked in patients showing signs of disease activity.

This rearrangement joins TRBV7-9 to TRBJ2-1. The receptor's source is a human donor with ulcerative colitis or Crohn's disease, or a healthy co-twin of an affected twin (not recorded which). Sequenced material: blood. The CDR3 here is CASSLAGPTAIYNEQFF.